This is a list of T cell receptor beta chains from one sample in a study of cytomegalovirus exposure and HLA in healthy donors. Using immunoSEQ multiplex PCR, the repertoire was profiled, and TCRdb retains in-frame clones only, with some absent. The sample includes about 180,000 clones, about three quarters seen only once; the top ten take approximately 1.5%. The sample taken for sequencing was PBMCs. All receptors derive from a man between 18 and 29 years old in good health and CMV-seronegative. Both conserved end residues are part of each CDR3. D genes are given only for firm matches. Rows give clone size only sometimes, using once, few, many, or a class for an expanded clone.

clone_size d_call j_call v_call cdr3_nt cdr3_aa
- - TRBJ2-3 TRBV9 TGTGCCAGCAGCGCCGCTGGGGCCAAGGATACGCAGTATTTT CASSAAGAKDTQYF
- - TRBJ2-5 TRBV10-1 TGCGCCAGCAGTGAGTCAGGCCCGATGGAGGCTGGGATCGACCAAGAGACCCAGTACTTC CASSESGPMEAGIDQETQYF
few - TRBJ2-2 TRBV4-1 TGCGCCAGCAGCCAAGATGGGCGGGGCGGCACGGGGGAGCTGTTTTTT CASSQDGRGGTGELFF
- - TRBJ2-4 TRBV7-2 TGTGCCAGCAGCTTATATAGTGCCAAAAACATTCAGTACTTC CASSLYSAKNIQYF
- TRBD2 TRBJ2-1 TRBV7-2 TGTGCCAGCAGATCTAGCGGGAAGGGTGAGCAGTTCTTC CASRSSGKGEQFF
- - TRBJ1-2 TRBV15 TGTGCCACCTCATCAGGCTCTAACTATGGCTACACCTTC CATSSGSNYGYTF
- - TRBJ1-2 TRBV7-8 TGTGCCAGCAGCGACAGGCGCCTAACTAACTATGGCTACACCTTC CASSDRRLTNYGYTF
- - TRBJ2-7 TRBV29-1 TGCAGCGTTGAAGATCTGGCGGGAAAACCCTACGAGCAGTACTTC CSVEDLAGKPYEQYF
- - TRBJ1-1 TRBV7-9 TGTGCCAGCAGGGGTTTCGGGGGTAGCACTGAAGCTTTCTTT CASRGFGGSTEAFF
- TRBD2 TRBJ2-4 TRBV25-1 TGTGCCAGCACCCCGAACGTAATAGGGACTAGCGGCATTCAGTACTTC CASTPNVIGTSGIQYF
- TRBD1 TRBJ2-1 TRBV7-2 TGTGCCAGCAGCTTTAGTGGTGTGTTGACAGGGGGGGCCAATGAGCAGTTCTTC CASSFSGVLTGGANEQFF
once TRBD1 TRBJ2-7 TRBV5-1 TGCGCCAGCAGCTCCCGGGACAGTACCTACGAGCAGTACTTC CASSSRDSTYEQYF
- TRBD2 TRBJ2-1 TRBV7-2 TGTGCCAGCGGTAAGGGGCGGGGGACCTACAATGAGCAGTTCTTC CASGKGRGTYNEQFF
few TRBD1 TRBJ1-2 TRBV7-8 TGTGCCAGCAGCCCTGACAGGGAATATGGCTACACCTTC CASSPDREYGYTF
- - TRBJ1-5 TRBV28 TGTGCCAGCAGTTTGGATGAGGGAATGAAGCCCCAGCATTTT CASSLDEGMKPQHF
- - TRBJ2-1 TRBV5-1 TGCGCCAGCAGCTTAGACAGAGCCTACAATGAGCAGTTCTTC CASSLDRAYNEQFF
- TRBD1 TRBJ1-4 TRBV4-2 TGTGCCAGCAGCCAGGGCGGGACAGGGTCTAATGAAAAACTGTTTTTT CASSQGGTGSNEKLFF
- - TRBJ2-3 TRBV7-9 TGTGCCAGCAGCACACTGAGGGCCTGGGGCACAGATACGCAGTATTTT CASSTLRAWGTDTQYF
- - TRBJ2-7 TRBV25-1 TGTGCCAGCAGTGAAAGAGGGGAGGCCCACTACGAGCAGTACTTC CASSERGEAHYEQYF
- - TRBJ1-6 TRBV6-6 TGTGCCAGCAATCCCGGGACTGCGAATTCACCCCTCCACTTT CASNPGTANSPLHF
- - TRBJ1-2 TRBV2 TGTGCCAGCACTTTCCTACAGGGTGGGGGCTACACCTTC CASTFLQGGGYTF
- TRBD2 TRBJ2-7 TRBV27 TGTGCCAGCAGTTTATCAGGGAGGGTCTACGAGCAGTACTTC CASSLSGRVYEQYF
many - TRBJ2-7 TRBV5-4 TGTGCCAGCAGCCAGGGGGGTTCCAACTACGAGCAGTACTTC CASSQGGSNYEQYF
- TRBD1 TRBJ1-1 TRBV12-5 TGTGCTAGTGGTTTAGAGGGGGCGCTTAATGAAGCTTTCTTT CASGLEGALNEAFF
- TRBD2 TRBJ2-1 TRBV2 TGTGCCAGTACATTAGCGGGGTTGGATGAGCAGTTCTTC CASTLAGLDEQFF
- TRBD1 TRBJ1-6 TRBV5-1 TGCGCCAGTTGGGACAGCTCCTATAATTCACCCCTCCACTTT CASWDSSYNSPLHF
- TRBD2 TRBJ2-5 TRBV5-1 TGCGCCAGCAGCTTGGTGCTGGGCGGGGGGGCCGGGACCCAGTACTTC CASSLVLGGGAGTQYF
- TRBD2 TRBJ2-3 TRBV4-1 TGCGCCAGCAGCCACCCGTCCCTAGCGGGGGGCACAGATACGCAGTATTTT CASSHPSLAGGTDTQYF
- - TRBJ1-6 TRBV4-1 TGCGCCAGCAGCCCCGGACAGACAAATTCACCCCTCCACTTT CASSPGQTNSPLHF
- TRBD2 TRBJ2-5 TRBV28 TGTGCCAGCAGTTTAACTAGCGGGGGTCAAGAGACCCAGTACTTC CASSLTSGGQETQYF
once - TRBJ1-1 TRBV5-1 TGCGCCAGCAGTCAAAACATGAACACTGAAGCTTTCTTT CASSQNMNTEAFF
- TRBD2 TRBJ2-5 TRBV19 TGTGCCAGTACCCCCGGGTATAGCGGGGGTTGGGAGACCCAGTACTTC CASTPGYSGGWETQYF
- TRBD2 TRBJ2-1 TRBV27 TGTGCCAGCAGCCTACTAGCGGGAGGGGGCAATGAGCAGTTCTTC CASSLLAGGGNEQFF
- TRBD1 TRBJ2-4 TRBV7-2 TGTGCCAGCAGCTCGGGTCCCCTTCGACAGGGAACTCAGTACTTC CASSSGPLRQGTQYF
- TRBD2 TRBJ2-3 TRBV13 TGTGCCAGCAGCTTCCATAGCGGGGGGGCGGGGGCAGATACGCAGTATTTT CASSFHSGGAGADTQYF
- - TRBJ1-6 TRBV2 TGTGCCAGCATAGGATATTGGGGGGGGAATTCACCCCTCCACTTT CASIGYWGGNSPLHF
- - TRBJ1-1 TRBV10-3 TGTGCCGCCACCGGGACACTGAACACTGAAGCTTTCTTT CAATGTLNTEAFF